The entry that follows covers one T cell receptor (beta chain) sequence. Antigen: not known. Alopecia areata patients gave lesional scalp punch biopsies and peripheral blood samples. This sample stems from a study of CD8+ T cells in alopecia areata. Study-level information: A regimen of oral tofacitinib, 5 to 10 mg twice daily, was given to treated patients. A 6-month period off drug followed tofacitinib, which lasted 6 to 18 months.

Study-level findings and limits: Greater clonality was observed in lesional scalp samples, especially alopecia totalis/universalis, versus normal scalp. Possibly because of HLA-related factors, TCR sharing was less clear across patients than in mice.

CDR3 length: 15 amino acids. Per the germline V gene, CDR1 is SGHTA and CDR2 is FQGTGA. Between the trimmed V and J ends, which lost 5 bases and 12 bases, there was a span of 23 bases. It was cDNA, reverse transcribed from extracted RNA, that served as the sequencing template. Repertoires were generated with immunoSEQ multiplex PCR, while TCRdb's copy carries only in-frame clones and drops some. The table shows 5,900 or so clones, with over 50% occurring only once. The TCR was taken from a human donor with alopecia areata. The material sequenced was skin. The chain recombines TRBV7-3 with TRBJ2-1; a weak D match, TRBD1 (5 bases). This CDR3 reads CASSLNSQDPRGQFF. CDR3 in DNA: TGTGCCAGCAGCCTAAACAGCCAAGACCCTAGGGGGCAGTTCTTC.